The T cell receptor beta chain under discussion was sequenced for a study of patients and donors after allogeneic stem cell transplantation (dated by TCRdb to the early 2020s). CDR1 and CDR2 (SGHVS, FQNEAQ) derive from the germline V gene. Including the terminal cysteine and phenylalanine, the CDR3 comprises 12 residues. Kept here is only the CDR3 DNA, which spans 36 bases and is read in frame from base 1. V is shortened by 6 bases, J by 0 bases, and the region joining them spans 6 bases. On this clonotype: Its specific antigen is unknown. No much larger clone is present one base from it, and per-base qualities are unavailable.

The library was made by RT-PCR. Data came from a NextSeq 550. In TCRdb, the public reads were trimmed at Q25 with fastp and aligned with MiXCR, with productive beta chains retained. Each entry merges the rows of one CDR3 protein and shows their most common DNA and genes. The sample data list 400,000 to 500,000 distinct CDR3 sequences, and 16% of these were observed just once. Of the sample, about 7% falls within the top ten clones. This receptor was obtained from a human donor who was either an allogeneic HSCT recipient or a stem cell or donor lymphocyte infusion donor (not recorded which). It is not recorded whose cells these are; they may come from a transplant donor. The sample taken for sequencing was blood, either unsorted or a sorted T cell fraction (not recorded which). Recombination joined TRBV7-8 with TRBJ2-7; a confident D gene designation cannot be given. The bases read TGTGCCAGCAGGACCGCCTCCTACGAGCAGTACTTC. Its translation reads: CASRTASYEQYF.